This TCR beta chain was sequenced during a study of cytomegalovirus exposure and HLA in healthy donors (dated by TCRdb to 2015 to 2018). A note on the overall study: An earlier analysis of around 600 of the donors reported about 290 Gb of sequence data and 120 million or so unique TCR beta sequences from approximately 180 million T cells. A separate validation cohort of roughly 120 different subjects was used in addition to the roughly 620-subject first cohort. Rather than using new phenotypic data, the later analysis identified candidate immune exposures from TCR beta sequences and from how often those sequences occurred across donors. The study aimed to test whether cataloging public T cell receptors could reveal signatures of past pathogen exposure. High-throughput TCR immunosequencing, statistical association of individual TCRs with disease status, and machine learning were combined to predict cytomegalovirus infection status. The number of typed donors differed by locus: roughly 620-630 for A, B, C, DRB1 and DQB1; approximately 540 for DQA1; about 600 for DPA1; and roughly 470 for DPB1. The genetic ancestry cluster associated with self-reported Caucasian donors included 81% of the roughly 380 genotyped donors. On average, 235,054 unique TCR beta nucleotide sequences were sequenced per donor among about 400 genotyped donors of the cohort, with 15% to 20% of those sequences being non-productive. To decide whether each TCR beta V gene segment behaved as functional or pseudogenic, an earlier analysis of approximately 620 of the donors relied on high-throughput TCR beta sequencing. The study used immunosequencing to profile the T cell repertoires of 666 subjects and linked those repertoires to cytomegalovirus serostatus. A later analysis re-analyzed previously published TCR beta repertoires from about 600 donors and added high-resolution HLA genotyping to study TCR occurrence patterns. HLA typing included class I and class II loci at four-digit resolution. Donor age, sex, ethnicity and CMV serostatus were collected together with the repertoire data. All discovery cohort repertoires had been generated on a single sequencing platform. Approximately 310 gigabases of sequencing data and tens of millions of unique TCR sequences were included in an early release covering 500 to 750 HLA-typed donors. A later genetic analysis took genome-wide SNP genotypes for about 55% of the roughly 670 donors and used that subset as a discovery cohort. A few DR-DQ haplotypes were handled as single units for association and clustering because linkage in the cohort was strong.

Preparation of the library involved the immunoSEQ multiplex PCR assay. The multiplex PCR relied on a mix of 60 forward primers for TCR Vbeta segments and 13 reverse primers for TCR Jbeta segments. The CDR3 region of rearranged TCR beta genes was amplified from genomic DNA with a multiplex PCR assay. The amplified TCR beta libraries were sequenced on the Illumina HiSeq System as 87-base-pair reads. Per the original workflow: A later analysis counted approximately 76 million unique TCR beta chains across the 550 to 700 repertoires, and some 11 million of these chains were shared by at least two donors. A nearest-neighbor algorithm error-corrected the raw reads and collapsed the reads into unique sequences, merging closely related sequences to remove PCR and sequencing errors. CDR3 sequences were aligned to IMGT reference sequences to assign V, D and J gene segments. For a sequence to be retained, a match of at least six nucleotides was required to both a V gene segment and a J gene segment. A rearrangement counted as productive if the CDR3 had no stop codons and remained in frame with V and J, and every other rearrangement counted as non-productive. Following IMGT convention, CDR3 was defined as the stretch from the second conserved V-encoded cysteine up to the conserved J-encoded phenylalanine. Sequences without an unambiguous match to a single V gene segment were excluded from the earlier analysis of almost 600 of the donors. In an earlier analysis of some 590 of the donors, a V segment was called functional when productive rearrangements were above 56.7%, and segregating when the standard deviation between donors exceeded 5%. To diagnose cytomegalovirus status from the catalog of TCR beta chain sequences, a statistical classification framework was built. V and J gene assignment, in a later analysis, came from comparing TCR nucleotide sequences with IMGT/GENE-DB human TR gene sequences. The TCRdist pipeline was used in a later analysis to assign CDR3 sequences and most-parsimonious VDJ recombination scenarios. In a later analysis, each TCR beta chain was defined by its CDR3 amino acid sequence together with its V-gene family, and reads lacking a unique V-gene family were excluded. To address suspected cross-contamination and a sequencing artifact, a later analysis removed over 500 highly shared, low-generation-probability nucleotide sequences. A later analysis calculated a clonal expansion index for each public chain from normalized within-repertoire ranks of inferred template counts. In a later analysis, generation probabilities were computed using a VDJ recombination model fitted to out-of-frame rearrangements, and the results were checked against IGoR. Hypergeometric tests were used in a later analysis to score TCR-TCR, TCR-HLA and TCR-CMV co-occurrence, with a repertoire-size bias correction applied to the TCR pairs. To estimate false discovery rates, a later analysis permuted the HLA or CMV assignments 20 times. In a later analysis, co-occurring TCRs were grouped using DBSCAN, and TCRdist sequence similarity was added for clustering within HLA-allele-positive subsets. Repertoires with fewer than 30,000 or more than 120,000 public chains were left out of co-occurrence clustering, as were a handful of repertoires with anomalous nucleotide sharing. As stored in TCRdb, this immuneACCESS dataset retains in-frame rearrangements with V and J assigned. A fraction of the clones does not appear; measured against another copy, unresolved V genes explain less than half of the discrepancy, and the remainder lacks a known reason. V and J calls and clone size come straight from that table; D and trimming were deduced from the DNA. This sample is represented by hundreds of thousands of clones; roughly 75% of them were singletons. The top ten constitute roughly 2% of the sample.

Details on this clone: The antigen it binds to is not known. No quality values exist for individual bases; no much larger clone is one base distant.

The cohort was made up of roughly 670 healthy bone marrow donors. At the time of sampling, all cohort members were nominally healthy, though unrecorded immune exposures were likely present. The donor tested CMV seronegative, placing the donor among the 352 seronegative members of the cohort. A peripheral blood sample was collected from each donor, and TCR beta sequencing was performed on peripheral blood mononuclear cells. Genomic DNA extraction from the blood cell samples was performed with the Qiagen DNeasy Blood Extraction Kit. The CDR3 contains 14 residues, cysteine and phenylalanine counted. Left in the record is the CDR3 DNA by itself, 42 bases read in frame from the first base. The germline V gene yields SGHRS for CDR1 and YFSETQ for CDR2. Trimming at the junction amounts to 1 base on V and 5 bases on J, and the germline ends lie 10 bases apart. Summary of the overall study and its limitations: In a later analysis, HLA-associated TCR beta chains showed more clonal expansion and lower generation probabilities than non-associated chains that were equally common. Because counts were too low, 15 to 20 rarely observed V segments, including chromosome 9 orphons, were left out of the earlier analysis of a few hundred of the donors. In a later analysis, several top co-occurrence clusters were reported to appear linked to parvovirus B19, influenza, CMV and Epstein-Barr virus. V-gene and J-gene trimming of TCR beta chains was associated with a missense DCLRE1C variant in a later genetic analysis, and the association was replicated in an independent cohort. Because the 87-base-pair reads could not distinguish some IMGT-functional V segments, including TRBV6-2 and TRBV6-3, those segments were excluded. A later analysis associated 16,951 TCR beta sequences with specific HLA alleles at a false discovery rate of 0.05. The authors suggested that the approach could potentially be generalized to other disease states and immunological phenotypes. In a later analysis, the rate of TCR association differed among HLA loci, with DRB1 alleles having the most associated TCRs and HLA-C alleles having the fewest. According to a later analysis, most CMV-associated TCR beta chains appeared to be HLA-restricted, and the HLA associations seemed to be driven largely by CMV exposure. When HLA alleles, especially DR and DQ, strongly co-occurred, TCR associations were difficult to assign to individual alleles. Linkage disequilibrium might explain the correlated functional status among segregating V segments, but an unknown experimental factor could not be excluded. The study listed 164 TCR beta chains as associated with cytomegalovirus. Only TCR beta chains were sequenced in this cohort, and the absence of alpha or paired-chain data limited detectable features. CMV serostatus was the only immune exposure information available for the cohort. A further reported finding was that TCR beta sequences accurately predicted the HLA-A and HLA-B alleles for most subjects in the first cohort. Most TCR sequences were seen in very few donors, while some public TCRs were found in many individuals. Presence/absence analyses assumed roughly uniform sequencing depth across donors, an assumption that may not hold. The classifier was reported to diagnose cytomegalovirus status with high specificity and sensitivity in both the original and validation cohorts. Broadly in line with IMGT annotations, most TCR beta V segments showed up in productive rearrangements about 90% or about 30% of the time in an earlier analysis of 450 to 600 of the donors. Three of the identified cytomegalovirus-associated TCR beta chains were confirmed in vitro to be specific for cytomegalovirus antigens. Compared with the approximately 700-donor mean, donors in an Asian-associated ancestry cluster had fewer N-insertions in productive TCRs, according to a later genetic analysis. Because some donors lacked HLA typing at each locus, the association tests relied only on the typed subset. A group of highly shared sequence variants was considered likely to be a technical artifact of the sequencing pipeline.

Input material: PBMCs. This clonotype was obtained from a woman in her 30s in good health and CMV-seronegative. The chain is assembled from TRBV5-1 and TRBJ2-1; the D gene is perhaps TRBD2, from 6 matching bases. The nucleotides are TGCGCCAGCAGCTTGAGACTAGATCACAATGAGCAGTTCTTC. Its translation reads: CASSLRLDHNEQFF.